This T cell receptor beta chain was found in a study of T cells in Graves' hyperthyroidism and ophthalmopathy. This clonotype came up many times. Regions amplified from RNA transcripts were the TCR beta CDR3 regions. HTBI primers were used for first-round RT-PCR of the TCR CDR3. TCRdb processed the multiplex PCR reads anew with MiXCR; each CDR3 protein has one entry. Seen here are approximately 320,000 distinct CDR3 sequences, around 17% observed once, and the top ten hold approximately 33%. The germline V gene has CDR1 DFQATT and CDR2 SNEGSKA (reference sequence). The V end lost 6 bases, the J end lost 6 bases, and 15 bases lay between the germline ends. This CDR3 is built from 13 residues. Hyperthyroidism, newly diagnosed and lasting under 2 months, affected patients aged 18 to 65.

This chain uses TRBV20-1 with TRBJ2-1; D may be TRBD1 (5 bases). Material for sequencing was blood. This clonotype was sampled from a man aged 25-45 years with Graves' hyperthyroidism. CDR3 protein: CSARVSLVNEQFF. Here the CDR3 DNA reads TGCAGTGCCAGGGTTTCCTTAGTCAATGAGCAGTTCTTC.